The 29 T cell receptor beta chains listed next were all sequenced from one sample in a study of T cells expressing NK-cell markers (dated by TCRdb to between 2020 and 2021). The library was prepared using 5' RACE. Sequencing was performed on an Illumina HiSeq 2000. TCRdb reprocessed the reads, and each CDR3 protein sequence is entered once, without DNA. The table for this sample records about 150,000 distinct CDR3 sequences. The ten largest clones add up to about 12% of the sample. The material sequenced was blood T cells: a sorted CD56 or NKG2C T cell subset, CD4+ or CD8+ T cells, or bulk PBMC T cells (not recorded which). The receptors originated from a man between 18 and 35 years old in good health. Donor details come from another sample of the same person, matched by shared clones.

This CDR3 reads CASSLDPGPDEKLFF. The V gene is TRBV5-5, the J gene TRBJ1-4; TCRdb reports TRBD1, a call that lacks DNA to check it against. This CDR3 contains 15 residues. Germline CDR1 and CDR2: SGHKS and YYEKEE (reference sequence).

The chain employs TRBV12-3 or TRBV12-4 and TRBJ2-1. This CDR3 has 12 amino acids. The CDR3: CASSLTVNEQFF.

The chain employs TRBV9 and TRBJ2-2; TCRdb selects TRBD1, and the lack of DNA leaves this call unchecked. This CDR3 comprises 12 residues. Germline lookup yields CDR1 SGDLS and CDR2 YYNGEE. The CDR3 protein is CASSVGTGALFF. Supplemented by reference TRBV9 and TRBJ2-2, the full variable domain reads DSGVTQTPKHLITATGQRVTLRCSPRSGDLSVYWYQQSLDQGLQFLIQYYNGEERAKGNILERFSAQQFPDLHSELNLSSLELGDSALYFCASSVGTGALFFGEGSRLTVL.

The V and J genes are TRBV20-1 and TRBJ1-1. Germline CDR1 is DFQATT and CDR2 is SNEGSKA (reference sequence). The CDR3 length is 15 residues. CDR3 sequence: CSAREGRVFDTEAFF.

The chain has TRBV27 and TRBJ2-7; TCRdb indicates TRBD1, and absent DNA this call remains unverified. Germline V gives CDR1 MNHEY, CDR2 SMNVEV (reference sequence). This CDR3 is 16 amino acids long. The CDR3 region is CASSLPGPAGSHEQYF.

The V call is TRBV7-2, the J call TRBJ2-2; TCRdb calls TRBD1, which cannot be checked without DNA. CDR1 is SGHTA and CDR2 is FQGNSA in the germline V gene. This CDR3 contains 17 residues. The CDR3 reads CASSLSLQGAGSGELFF.

CDR3 in amino acids: CATTRKGGAINEQYF. This chain joins TRBV15 and TRBJ2-7; with no DNA, the TCRdb D assignment of TRBD1 cannot be verified. This CDR3 is 15 amino acids long. Germline loops: CDR1 LNHNV, CDR2 YYDKDF (reference sequence).

The V and J genes are TRBV12-3 or TRBV12-4 and TRBJ2-7; the D call from TCRdb, TRBD1, cannot be confirmed without DNA. This CDR3 spans 15 amino acids. The CDR3 loop reads CASSFAGTGGLEQYF.

The CDR3 sequence: CSVEMMAGEYF. The V gene is TRBV29-1, the J gene TRBJ2-7. Germline CDR1 and CDR2: SQVTM and ANQGSEA. CDR3 length: 11 residues.

The genes are TRBV6-1 and TRBJ2-1; TCRdb names TRBD1, which stays unverified in the absence of DNA. The CDR3 runs to 11 residues. Per the germline V gene, CDR1 is MNHNS and CDR2 is SASEGT. The CDR3: CASSDNREQFF.

V gene TRBV5-1 combines with J gene TRBJ2-1. Per germline, CDR1 SGHRS and CDR2 YFSETQ. CDR3 length: 14 amino acids. The CDR3 here is CASSSAGSYNEQFF.

The chain has TRBV4-2 and TRBJ2-7. The CDR3 is made up of 13 amino acids. Germline V lookup: CDR1 LGHNA, CDR2 YNFKEQ. The CDR3 sequence: CASSQEPAYEQYF.

The chain is built from TRBV12-3 or TRBV12-4 and TRBJ2-7; as DNA is missing, the TRBD1 call by TCRdb cannot be tested. The CDR3 is made up of 16 amino acids. The CDR3 reads CASSTRTVFGAYEQYF.

This CDR3 reads CASGASGTQETQYF. V gene TRBV7-2 combines with J gene TRBJ2-5. The CDR3 length is 14 residues. Per the germline V gene, CDR1 is SGHTA and CDR2 is FQGNSA.

The rearrangement uses TRBV12-3 or TRBV12-4 and TRBJ2-7; the D call of TRBD2 rests on TCRdb alone, since no DNA is present to check it. CDR3 size: 15 residues. The CDR3 loop is CASSPRVALTYEQYF.

The chain is built from TRBV7-2 and TRBJ2-3. The CDR3 consists of 14 residues. Per germline, CDR1 SGHTA and CDR2 FQGNSA. The CDR3 reads CASSLGPSLDTQYF.

The CDR3 loop is CSVAGQGDGYGYTF. J is TRBJ1-2 and V is TRBV29-1; the D gene TCRdb calls, TRBD1, cannot be checked with no DNA. Germline V gene data show CDR1 as SQVTM and CDR2 as ANQGSEA. The CDR3 is made up of 14 amino acids. Full variable domain (missing parts from reference TRBV29-1 and TRBJ1-2): SAVISQKPSRDICQRGTSLTIQCQVDSQVTMMFWYRQQPGQSLTLIATANQGSEATYESGFVIDKFPISRPNLTFSTLTVSNMSPEDSSIYLCSVAGQGDGYGYTFGSGTRLTVV.

The gene calls are TRBV4-3 and TRBJ2-1; lacking DNA, the TRBD1 call made by TCRdb goes unchecked. CDR1 is LGHNA and CDR2 is YSLEER in the germline V gene. The CDR3 covers 15 residues. The CDR3 sequence is CASSPGTGGYNEQFF.

The gene calls are TRBV5-1 and TRBJ2-1; TCRdb indicates TRBD2, and absent DNA this call remains unverified. The CDR3 length is 15 residues. Germline CDR1 is SGHRS and CDR2 is YFSETQ. CDR3 protein: CASRGGGILGPDQFF.

The chain has TRBV7-6 and TRBJ1-2; lacking DNA, the TRBD1 call made by TCRdb goes unchecked. Looked up from germline, CDR1 is SGHVS and CDR2 is FNYEAQ. This CDR3 has 16 amino acids. CDR3 amino acids: CASSLTPGQGSYGYTF.

The rearrangement links TRBV3-1 to TRBJ2-2; TCRdb outputs TRBD1, but without DNA this stays unchecked. The CDR3 totals 17 residues. Germline V CDR1 and CDR2: LGHDT, YNNKEL (reference sequence). CDR3 sequence: CASSKNPGQANTGELFF.

The chain combines TRBV27 with TRBJ2-2. The CDR3 loop spans 13 amino acids. CDR1 is MNHEY, CDR2 SMNVEV, per germline (reference sequence). CDR3 residues: CASSKTNTGELFF.

V gene TRBV12-3 or TRBV12-4 combines with J gene TRBJ1-2. The CDR3 sequence is 12 residues long. The CDR3 loop is CASRADGPGYTF.

The V gene is TRBV3-1, the J gene TRBJ2-1. Germline lookup yields CDR1 LGHDT and CDR2 YNNKEL (reference sequence). The CDR3 covers 15 residues. CDR3 loop: CASSQGVSRPNEQFF.

The rearrangement links TRBV11-2 to TRBJ2-1; the TCRdb D gene call, TRBD2, has no DNA to confirm it. The germline CDR1 and CDR2 sequences are SGHAT and FQNNGV. The CDR3 covers 19 residues. CDR3 loop: CASTYNSGSFTSSYNEQFF. Supplemented by reference TRBV11-2 and TRBJ2-1, the full variable domain reads EAGVAQSPRYKIIEKRQSVAFWCNPISGHATLYWYQQILGQGPKLLIQFQNNGVVDDSQLPKDRFSAERLKGVDSTLKIQPAKLEDSAVYLCASTYNSGSFTSSYNEQFFGPGTRLTVL.

V gene TRBV16 combines with J gene TRBJ2-3; the TRBD2 assignment by TCRdb is unverifiable without DNA. Germline CDR1 is KGHSY and CDR2 is FQNENV. The CDR3 totals 15 residues. The CDR3 reads CASSPGLPSTDTQYF.

The chain uses TRBV27 and TRBJ2-1; without DNA, the TCRdb call of TRBD1 cannot be checked. The CDR3 sequence is 18 residues long. Germline CDR1 reads MNHEY; CDR2 reads SMNVEV (reference sequence). The CDR3 reads CASSLLPGGSSSYNEQFF.

This chain connects TRBV14 to TRBJ2-3; TCRdb's assignment of TRBD1 cannot be checked, as there is no DNA. CDR3 size: 16 residues. Germline-derived CDR1 and CDR2 are SGHDN and FVKESK. This chain's CDR3 is CASSQDPRQYTDTQYF.

This CDR3 is CASSERSWGQETQYF. The gene calls are TRBV2 and TRBJ2-5. The CDR3 has 15 residues. Germline values: CDR1 SNHLY, CDR2 FYNNEI.